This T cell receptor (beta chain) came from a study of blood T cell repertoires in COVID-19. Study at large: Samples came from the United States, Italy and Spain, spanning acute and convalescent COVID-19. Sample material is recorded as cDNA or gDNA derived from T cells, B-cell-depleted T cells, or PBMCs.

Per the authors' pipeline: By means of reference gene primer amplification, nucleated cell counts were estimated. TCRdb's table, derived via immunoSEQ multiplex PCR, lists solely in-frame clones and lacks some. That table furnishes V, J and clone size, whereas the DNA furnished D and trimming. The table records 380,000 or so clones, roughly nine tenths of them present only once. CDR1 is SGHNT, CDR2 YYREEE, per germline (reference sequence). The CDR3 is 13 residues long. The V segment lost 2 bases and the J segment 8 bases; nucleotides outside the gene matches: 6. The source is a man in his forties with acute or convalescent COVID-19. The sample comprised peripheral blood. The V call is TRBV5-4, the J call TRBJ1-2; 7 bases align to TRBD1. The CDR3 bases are TGTGCCAGCAGCTTTGCAGGGGGACAGGGCTACACCTTC. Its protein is CASSFAGGQGYTF. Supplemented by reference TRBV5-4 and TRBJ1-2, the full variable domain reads ETGVTQSPTHLIKTRGQQVTLRCSSQSGHNTVSWYQQALGQGPQFIFQYYREEENGRGNFPPRFSGLQFPNYSSELNVNALELDDSALYLCASSFAGGQGYTFGSGTRLTVV.